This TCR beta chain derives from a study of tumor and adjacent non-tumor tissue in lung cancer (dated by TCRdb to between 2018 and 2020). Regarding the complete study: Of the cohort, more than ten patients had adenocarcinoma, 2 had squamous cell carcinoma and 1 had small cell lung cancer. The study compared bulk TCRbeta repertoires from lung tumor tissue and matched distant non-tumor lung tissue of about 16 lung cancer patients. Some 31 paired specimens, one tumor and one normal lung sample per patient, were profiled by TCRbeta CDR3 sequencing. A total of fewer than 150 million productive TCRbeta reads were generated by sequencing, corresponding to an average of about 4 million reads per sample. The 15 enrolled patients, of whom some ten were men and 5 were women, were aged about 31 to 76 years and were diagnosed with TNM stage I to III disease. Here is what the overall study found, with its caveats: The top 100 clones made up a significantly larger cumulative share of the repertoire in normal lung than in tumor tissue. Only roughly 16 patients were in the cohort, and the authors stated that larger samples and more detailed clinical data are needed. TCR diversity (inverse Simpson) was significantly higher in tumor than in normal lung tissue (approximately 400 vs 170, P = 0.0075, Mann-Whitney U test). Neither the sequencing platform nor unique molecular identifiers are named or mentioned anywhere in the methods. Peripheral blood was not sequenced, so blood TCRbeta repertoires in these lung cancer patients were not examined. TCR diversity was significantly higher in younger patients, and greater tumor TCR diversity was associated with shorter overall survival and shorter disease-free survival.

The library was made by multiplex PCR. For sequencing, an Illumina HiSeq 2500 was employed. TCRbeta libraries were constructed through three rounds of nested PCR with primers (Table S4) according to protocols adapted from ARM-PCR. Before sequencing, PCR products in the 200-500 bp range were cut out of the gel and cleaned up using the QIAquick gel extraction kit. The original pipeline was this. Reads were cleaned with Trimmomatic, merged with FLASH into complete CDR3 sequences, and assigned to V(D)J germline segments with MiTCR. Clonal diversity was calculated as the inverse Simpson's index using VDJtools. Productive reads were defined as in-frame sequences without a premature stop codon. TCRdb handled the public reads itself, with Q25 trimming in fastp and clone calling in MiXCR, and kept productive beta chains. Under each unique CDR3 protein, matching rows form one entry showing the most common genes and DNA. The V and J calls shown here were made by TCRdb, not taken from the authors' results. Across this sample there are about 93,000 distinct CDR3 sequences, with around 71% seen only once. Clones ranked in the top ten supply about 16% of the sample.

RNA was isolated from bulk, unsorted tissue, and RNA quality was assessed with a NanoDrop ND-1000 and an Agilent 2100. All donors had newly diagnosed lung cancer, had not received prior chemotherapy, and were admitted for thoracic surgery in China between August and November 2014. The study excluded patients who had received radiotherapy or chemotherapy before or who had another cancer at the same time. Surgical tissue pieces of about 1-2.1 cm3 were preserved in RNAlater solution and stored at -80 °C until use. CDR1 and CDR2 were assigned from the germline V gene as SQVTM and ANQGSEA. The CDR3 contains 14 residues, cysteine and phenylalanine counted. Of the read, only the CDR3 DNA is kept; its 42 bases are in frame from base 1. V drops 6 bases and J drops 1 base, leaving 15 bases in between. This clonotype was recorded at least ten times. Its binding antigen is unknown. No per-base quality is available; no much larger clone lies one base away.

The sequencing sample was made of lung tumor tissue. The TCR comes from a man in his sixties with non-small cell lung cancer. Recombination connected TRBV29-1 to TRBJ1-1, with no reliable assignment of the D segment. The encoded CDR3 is CSVAAGGRNTEAFF. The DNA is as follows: TGCAGCGTCGCTGCCGGAGGACGGAACACTGAAGCTTTCTTT.